The T cell receptor (beta chain) described here comes from a study of T cells in Graves' hyperthyroidism and ophthalmopathy. Amplified regions were TCR beta CDR3 sequences from RNA transcripts. The HTBI primer set drove a first-round RT-PCR of the TCR CDR3. TCRdb reanalysed the multiplex PCR reads using MiXCR and keeps one entry per CDR3 protein. This table has about 570,000 distinct CDR3 sequences, roughly 46% appearing once. Clinical symptoms, serum thyroxine, TRAb, thyroid ultrasound and orbital computed tomography informed diagnoses. Regarding this clonotype: The antigen is unknown.

General study points: Ophthalmopathy was told apart from stable hyperthyroidism by a 13 V-J model. Within blood appeared most thyroid clonotypes that had expanded above 0.001.

The ends were cut back, 4 bases at V and 2 bases at J, with 15 bases in the middle. The CDR3 is made up of 15 amino acids. CDR1 and CDR2 (germline): SGHKS, YYEKEE (reference sequence). Sample: peripheral blood or thyroid tissue (not recorded which). V gene TRBV5-5 combines with J gene TRBJ2-5; D is undetermined. The TCR originated in an adult woman with Graves' disease, either hyperthyroidism or ophthalmopathy (not recorded which). CDR3 sequence (DNA): TGTGCCAGCAGCCAAGAGATTACGCGTCAAGAGACCCAGTACTTC. Residues: CASSQEITRQETQYF. The full variable domain, rest sourced from reference TRBV5-5 and TRBJ2-5, is DAGVTQSPTHLIKTRGQQVTLRCSPISGHKSVSWYQQVLGQGPQFIFQYYEKEERGRGNFPDRFSARQFPNYSSELNVNALLLGDSALYLCASSQEITRQETQYFGPGTRLLVL.